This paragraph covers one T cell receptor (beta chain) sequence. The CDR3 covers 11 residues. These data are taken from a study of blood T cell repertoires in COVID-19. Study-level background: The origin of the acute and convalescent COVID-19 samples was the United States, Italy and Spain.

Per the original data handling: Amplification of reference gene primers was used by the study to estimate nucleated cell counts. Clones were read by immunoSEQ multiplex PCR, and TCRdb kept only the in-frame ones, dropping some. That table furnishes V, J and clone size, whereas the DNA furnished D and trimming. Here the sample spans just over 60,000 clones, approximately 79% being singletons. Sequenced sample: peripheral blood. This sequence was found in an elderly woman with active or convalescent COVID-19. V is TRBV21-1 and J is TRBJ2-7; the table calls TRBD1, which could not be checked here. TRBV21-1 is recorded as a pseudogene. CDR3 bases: TGTGCCAGACTCACAGGGCCCGAGCAGTACTTC. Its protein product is CARLTGPEQYF.